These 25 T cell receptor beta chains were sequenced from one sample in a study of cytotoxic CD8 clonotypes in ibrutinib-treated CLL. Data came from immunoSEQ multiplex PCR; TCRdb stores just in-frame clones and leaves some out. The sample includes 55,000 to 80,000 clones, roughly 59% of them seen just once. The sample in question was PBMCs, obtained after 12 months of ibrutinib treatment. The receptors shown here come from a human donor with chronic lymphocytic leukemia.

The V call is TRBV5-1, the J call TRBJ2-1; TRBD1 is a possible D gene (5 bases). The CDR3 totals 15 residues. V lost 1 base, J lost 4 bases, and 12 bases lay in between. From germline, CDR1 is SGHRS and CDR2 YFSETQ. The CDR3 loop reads CASSLLGAQYNEQFF. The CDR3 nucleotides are TGCGCCAGCAGCTTGTTAGGGGCCCAATACAATGAGCAGTTCTTC. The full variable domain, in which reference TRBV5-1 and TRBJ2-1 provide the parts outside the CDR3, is KAGVTQTPRYLIKTRGQQVTLSCSPISGHRSVSWYQQTPGQGLQFLFEYFSETQRNKGNFPGRFSGRQFSNSRSEMNVSTLELGDSALYLCASSLLGAQYNEQFFGPGTRLTVL.

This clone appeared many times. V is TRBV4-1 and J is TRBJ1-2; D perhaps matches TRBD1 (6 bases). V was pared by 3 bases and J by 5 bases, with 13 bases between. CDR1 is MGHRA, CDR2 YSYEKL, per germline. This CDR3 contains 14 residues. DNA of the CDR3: TGCGCCAGCAGCCAGGGGGGGCTTATATATGGCTACACCTTC. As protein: CASSQGGLIYGYTF.

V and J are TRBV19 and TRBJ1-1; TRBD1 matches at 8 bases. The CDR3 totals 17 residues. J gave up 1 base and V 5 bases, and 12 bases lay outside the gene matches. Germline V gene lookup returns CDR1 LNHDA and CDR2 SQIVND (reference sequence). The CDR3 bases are TGTGCCAGTAGTCCAGACCTGACAGGGGCGCGGAACACTGAAGCTTTCTTT. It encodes CASSPDLTGARNTEAFF.

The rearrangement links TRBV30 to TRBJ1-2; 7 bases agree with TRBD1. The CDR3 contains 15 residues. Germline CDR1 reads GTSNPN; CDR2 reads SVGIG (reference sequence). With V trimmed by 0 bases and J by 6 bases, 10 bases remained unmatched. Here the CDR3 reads CAWSVRHRGVDGYTF. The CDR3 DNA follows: TGTGCCTGGAGTGTACGACACAGGGGAGTGGATGGCTACACCTTC.

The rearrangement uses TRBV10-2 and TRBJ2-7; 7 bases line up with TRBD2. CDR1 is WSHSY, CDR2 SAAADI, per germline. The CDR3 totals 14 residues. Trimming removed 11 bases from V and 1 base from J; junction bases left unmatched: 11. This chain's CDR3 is CAAQRAGDSYEQYV. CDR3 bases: TGCGCCGCCCAAAGGGCGGGGGATTCCTACGAGCAGTACGTC.

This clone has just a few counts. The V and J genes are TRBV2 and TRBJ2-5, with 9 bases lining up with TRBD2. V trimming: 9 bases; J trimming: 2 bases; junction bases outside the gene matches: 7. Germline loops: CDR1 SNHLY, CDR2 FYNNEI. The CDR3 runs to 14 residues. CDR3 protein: CARGTAGGQETQYF. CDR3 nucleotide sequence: TGTGCCAGGGGAACAGCGGGGGGACAAGAGACCCAGTACTTC.

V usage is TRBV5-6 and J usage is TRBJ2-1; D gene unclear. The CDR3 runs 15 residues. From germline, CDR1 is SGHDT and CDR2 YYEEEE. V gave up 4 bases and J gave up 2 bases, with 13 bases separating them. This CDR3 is CASSHDSSPYNEQFF. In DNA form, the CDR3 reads TGTGCCAGCAGCCATGACTCTTCCCCCTACAATGAGCAGTTCTTC.

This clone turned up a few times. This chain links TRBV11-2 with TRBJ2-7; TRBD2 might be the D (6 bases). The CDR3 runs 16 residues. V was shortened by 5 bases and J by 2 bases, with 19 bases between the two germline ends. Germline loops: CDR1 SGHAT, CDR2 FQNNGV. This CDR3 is CASSGTPSDRPYEQYV. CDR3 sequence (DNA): TGTGCCAGCAGCGGCACCCCTAGCGATCGGCCCTACGAGCAGTACGTC.

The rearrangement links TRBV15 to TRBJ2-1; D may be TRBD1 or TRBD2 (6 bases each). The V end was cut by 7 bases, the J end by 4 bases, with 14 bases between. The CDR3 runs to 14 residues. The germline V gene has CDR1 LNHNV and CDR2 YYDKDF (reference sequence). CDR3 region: CATKGEAFYNEQFF. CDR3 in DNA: TGTGCCACCAAGGGGGAGGCCTTTTACAATGAGCAGTTCTTC.

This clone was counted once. CDR3 nucleotides: TGTGCCAGCAGTCCCCGGACAGGGGCGAGGCAAGAGACCCAGTACTTC. Amino acid sequence: CASSPRTGARQETQYF. The chain links TRBV28 to TRBJ2-5; TRBD1 matches 9 bases. V was clipped by 5 bases and J by 2 bases; unmatched bases: 9. The CDR3 runs to 16 residues. Germline CDR1 is MDHEN and CDR2 is SYDVKM.

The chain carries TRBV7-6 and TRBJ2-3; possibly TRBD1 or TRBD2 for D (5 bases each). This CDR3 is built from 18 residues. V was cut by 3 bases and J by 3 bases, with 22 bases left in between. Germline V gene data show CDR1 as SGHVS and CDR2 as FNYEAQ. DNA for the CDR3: TGTGCCAGCAGCTTGGGGGTAATAGGTTTCGAATTAACAGATACGCAGTATTTT. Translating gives CASSLGVIGFELTDTQYF.

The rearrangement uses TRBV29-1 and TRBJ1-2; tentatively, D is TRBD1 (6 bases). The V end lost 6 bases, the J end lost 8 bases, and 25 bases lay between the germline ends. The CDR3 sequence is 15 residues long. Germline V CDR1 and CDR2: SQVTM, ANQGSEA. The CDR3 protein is CSVGRITQGLLGYTF. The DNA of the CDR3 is TGCAGCGTCGGACGAATTACACAGGGTCTTTTGGGCTACACCTTC.

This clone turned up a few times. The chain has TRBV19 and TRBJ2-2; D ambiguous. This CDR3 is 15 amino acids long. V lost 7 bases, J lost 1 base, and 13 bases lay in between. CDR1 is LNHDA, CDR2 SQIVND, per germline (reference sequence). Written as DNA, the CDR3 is TGTGCCAGTAAGGGCAGCGACCTGAACACCGGGGAGCTGTTTTTT. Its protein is CASKGSDLNTGELFF.

The CDR3 sequence is CASSLGRSPLGVGELFF. The CDR3 DNA follows: TGTGCCAGCAGCTTAGGCCGTAGCCCCTTGGGTGTCGGGGAGCTGTTTTTT. The rearrangement joins TRBV7-8 to TRBJ2-2; D remains ambiguous. Germline CDR1 reads SGHVS; CDR2 reads FQNEAQ. The V end lost 1 base, the J end lost 7 bases, and 19 bases lay between the germline ends. CDR3 length: 17 residues.

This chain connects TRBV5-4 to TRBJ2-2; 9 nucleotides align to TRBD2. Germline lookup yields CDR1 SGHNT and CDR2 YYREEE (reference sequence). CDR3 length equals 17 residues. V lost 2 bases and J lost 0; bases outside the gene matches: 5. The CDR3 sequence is CASSFGLAGTNTGELFF. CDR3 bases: TGTGCCAGCAGCTTCGGGCTAGCGGGGACGAACACCGGGGAGCTGTTTTTT.

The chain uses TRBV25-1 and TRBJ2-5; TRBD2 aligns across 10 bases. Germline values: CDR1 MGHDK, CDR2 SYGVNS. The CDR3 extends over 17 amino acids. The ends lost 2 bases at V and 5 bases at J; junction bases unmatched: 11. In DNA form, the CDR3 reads TGTGCCAGCAGTGAAATCGGGAGCGGGAGGGCCCGGGAGACCCAGTACTTC. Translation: CASSEIGSGRARETQYF.

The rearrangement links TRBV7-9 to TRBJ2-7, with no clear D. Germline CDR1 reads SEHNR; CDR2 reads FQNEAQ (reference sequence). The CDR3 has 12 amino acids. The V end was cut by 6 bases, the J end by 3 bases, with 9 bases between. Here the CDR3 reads CASSETFYEQYF. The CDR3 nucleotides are TGTGCCAGCAGTGAGACTTTCTACGAGCAGTACTTC.

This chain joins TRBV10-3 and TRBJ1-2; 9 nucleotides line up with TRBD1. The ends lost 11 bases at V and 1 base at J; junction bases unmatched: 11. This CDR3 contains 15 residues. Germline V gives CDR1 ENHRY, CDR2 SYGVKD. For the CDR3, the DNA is TGTGCCGCTACCGGGACAGGGCTCCTTAACTATGGCTACACCTTC. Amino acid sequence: CAATGTGLLNYGYTF.

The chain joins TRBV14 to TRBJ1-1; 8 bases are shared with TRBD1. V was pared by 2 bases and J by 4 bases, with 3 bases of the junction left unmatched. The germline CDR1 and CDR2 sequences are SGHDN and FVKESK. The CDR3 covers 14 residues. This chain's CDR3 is CASSQRTGFTEAFF. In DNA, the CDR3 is TGTGCCAGCAGCCAACGGACAGGGTTCACTGAAGCTTTCTTT. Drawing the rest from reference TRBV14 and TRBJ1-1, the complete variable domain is EAGVTQFPSHSVIEKGQTVTLRCDPISGHDNLYWYRRVMGKEIKFLLHFVKESKQDESGMPNNRFLAERTGGTYSTLKVQPAELEDSGVYFCASSQRTGFTEAFFGQGTRLTVV.

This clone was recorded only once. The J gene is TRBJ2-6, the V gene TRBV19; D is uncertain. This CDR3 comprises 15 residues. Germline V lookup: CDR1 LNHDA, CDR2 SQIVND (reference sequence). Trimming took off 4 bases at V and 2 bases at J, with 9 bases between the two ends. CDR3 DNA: TGTGCCAGTAGTAGCTTGGGGACTGGGGCCAACGTCCTGACTTTC. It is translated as CASSSLGTGANVLTF.

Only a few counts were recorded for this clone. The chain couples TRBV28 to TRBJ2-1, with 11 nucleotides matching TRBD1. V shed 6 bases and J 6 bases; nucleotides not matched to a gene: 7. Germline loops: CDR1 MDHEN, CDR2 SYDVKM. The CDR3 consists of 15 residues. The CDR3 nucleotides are TGTGCCAGCAGACCGGACAGGGGGCCACGCAATGAGCAGTTCTTC. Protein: CASRPDRGPRNEQFF.

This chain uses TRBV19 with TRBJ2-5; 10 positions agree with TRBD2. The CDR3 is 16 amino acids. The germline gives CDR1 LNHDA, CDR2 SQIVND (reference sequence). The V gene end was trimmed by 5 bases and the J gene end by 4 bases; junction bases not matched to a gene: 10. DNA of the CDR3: TGTGCCAGTAGTCCAAGCGGGGGGGCCCTGGGAGAGACCCAGTACTTC. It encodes CASSPSGGALGETQYF.

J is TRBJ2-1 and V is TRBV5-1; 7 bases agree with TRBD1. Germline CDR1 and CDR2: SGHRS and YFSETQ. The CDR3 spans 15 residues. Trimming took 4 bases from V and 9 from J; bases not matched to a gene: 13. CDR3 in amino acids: CASSLRQGALSEQFF. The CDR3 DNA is TGCGCCAGCAGCCTAAGACAGGGCGCCCTGAGTGAGCAGTTCTTC.

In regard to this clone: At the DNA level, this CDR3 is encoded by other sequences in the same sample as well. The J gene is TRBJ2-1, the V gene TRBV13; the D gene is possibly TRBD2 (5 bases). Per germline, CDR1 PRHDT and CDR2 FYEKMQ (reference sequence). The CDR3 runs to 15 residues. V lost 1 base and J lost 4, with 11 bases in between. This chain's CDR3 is CASSLDRGPYNEQFF. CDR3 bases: TGTGCCAGCAGCTTAGATCGCGGGCCGTACAATGAGCAGTTCTTC.

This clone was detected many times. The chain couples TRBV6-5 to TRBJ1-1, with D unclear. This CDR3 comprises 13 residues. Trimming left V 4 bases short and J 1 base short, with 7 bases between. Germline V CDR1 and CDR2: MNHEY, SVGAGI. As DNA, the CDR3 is TGTGCCAGCAGTTCAGACCAGAACACTGAAGCTTTCTTT. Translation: CASSSDQNTEAFF.